The clone carrying this T cell receptor beta chain was found a few times. Diagnoses rested on clinical symptoms, serum thyroxine and TRAb, thyroid ultrasound and orbital computed tomography. This sample is part of a study of T cells in Graves' hyperthyroidism and ophthalmopathy. CDR1 is SEHNR, CDR2 FQNEAQ, per germline (reference sequence). The CDR3 totals 15 residues. Trimming pared 0 bases from V and 2 bases from J, leaving 11 bases between. Researchers amplified the TCR beta CDR3 regions from RNA transcripts. First-round RT-PCR with HTBI primers amplified the TCR CDR3 region. TCRdb re-derived calls from the multiplex PCR reads in MiXCR, one entry per CDR3 protein. The sample lists about 360,000 distinct CDR3 sequences, roughly 14% occurring once.

The sample consisted of blood. The rearrangement joins TRBV7-9 to TRBJ2-7; no firm D call. This clonotype was obtained from a man aged 30-40 years with Graves' hyperthyroidism that later progressed to Graves' ophthalmopathy. DNA for the CDR3: TGTGCCAGCAGCTTAGCTGGGATCGTCACCTACGAGCAGTACTTC. Translated: CASSLAGIVTYEQYF.